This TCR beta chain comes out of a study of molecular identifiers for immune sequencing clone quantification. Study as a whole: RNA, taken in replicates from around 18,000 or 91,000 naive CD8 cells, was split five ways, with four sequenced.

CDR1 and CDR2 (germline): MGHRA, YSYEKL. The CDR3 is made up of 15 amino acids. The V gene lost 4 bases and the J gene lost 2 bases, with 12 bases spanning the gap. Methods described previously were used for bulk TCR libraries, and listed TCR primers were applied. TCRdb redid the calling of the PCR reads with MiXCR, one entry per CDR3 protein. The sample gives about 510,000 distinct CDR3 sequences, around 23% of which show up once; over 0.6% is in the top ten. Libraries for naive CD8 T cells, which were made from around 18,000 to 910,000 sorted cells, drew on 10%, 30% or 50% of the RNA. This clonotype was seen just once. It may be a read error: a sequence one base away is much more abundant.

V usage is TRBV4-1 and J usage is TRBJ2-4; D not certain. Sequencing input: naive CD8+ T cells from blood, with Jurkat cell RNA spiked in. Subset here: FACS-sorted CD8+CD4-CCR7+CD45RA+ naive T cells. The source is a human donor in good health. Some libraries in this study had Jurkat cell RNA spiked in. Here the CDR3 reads CASSPNHGTKNIQYF. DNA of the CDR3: TGCGCCAGCAGCCCCAACCACGGTACCAAAAACATTCAGTACTTC.